The next 28 T cell receptor beta chains were all read from a single sample in a study of blood T cell repertoires in COVID-19. The protocol was immunoSEQ multiplex PCR, while the TCRdb copy is restricted to in-frame clones and leaves out a portion. The table records 200,000 to 300,000 clones, about 83% of them present only once. The sequenced sample was peripheral blood. The source is a human donor in a cohort sampled during active COVID-19.

The chain links TRBV27 to TRBJ1-6; the match to TRBD1 covers 8 bases. V shed 6 bases and J 5 bases; nucleotides not matched to a gene: 9. There are 16 residues in the CDR3. Germline CDR1 reads MNHEY; CDR2 reads SMNVEV (reference sequence). The CDR3 spells CASRPSGTGNNSPLHF. The CDR3 DNA is TGTGCCAGCAGACCGTCTGGGACAGGAAATAATTCACCCCTCCACTTT.

This chain links TRBV9 with TRBJ1-1; D not resolved. V lost 0 bases and J lost 4, with 10 bases in between. The CDR3 has 14 residues. Germline V CDR1 and CDR2: SGDLS, YYNGEE. The CDR3 reads CASSVGLGVTEAFF. The CDR3 DNA is TGTGCCAGCAGCGTAGGTCTCGGAGTCACTGAAGCTTTCTTT.

The chain is built from TRBV6-5 and TRBJ1-6; D is perhaps TRBD1 (5 bases). Trimming pared 5 bases from V and 0 bases from J, leaving 8 bases between. Germline CDR1 MNHEY, CDR2 SVGAGI. This CDR3 has 15 amino acids. The CDR3 sequence: CASSTTVSYNSPLHF. CDR3 nucleotides: TGTGCCAGCAGTACGACAGTCTCCTATAATTCACCCCTCCACTTT.

This chain connects TRBV28 to TRBJ2-2; 7 nucleotides agree with TRBD1. This CDR3 spans 14 amino acids. The junction had 3 bases not matched to a gene; V was cut back by 4 bases and J by 4 bases. Germline V CDR1 and CDR2: MDHEN, SYDVKM. As DNA, the CDR3 is TGTGCCAGCAGTTCTGGGACAGCCACCGGGGAGCTGTTTTTT. Protein product: CASSSGTATGELFF. Filled out from reference TRBV28 and TRBJ2-2, the complete variable domain reads DVKVTQSSRYLVKRTGEKVFLECVQDMDHENMFWYRQDPGLGLRLIYFSYDVKMKEKGDIPEGYSVSREKKERFSLILESASTNQTSMYLCASSSGTATGELFFGEGSRLTVL.

Only a few counts were recorded for this clone. One end of the junction fails to match germline, which may point to a read error. The V and J genes are TRBV3-1 (or the pseudogene TRBV3-2) and TRBJ2-7; D perhaps matches TRBD1 (6 bases). CDR1 and CDR2 from the germline V gene are LGHDT and YNNKEL (reference sequence). CDR3 length: 13 amino acids. CDR3 amino acids: CASSQRYSGTLAF. The DNA for the CDR3 is TGTGCCAGCAGCCAAAGATACTCCGGGACACTGGCGTTC.

The J gene is TRBJ1-6, the V gene TRBV10-3; maybe TRBD1 (6 bases). The germline V gene encodes CDR1 ENHRY and CDR2 SYGVKD. Trimming cost V 5 bases and J 5 bases, with 16 bases left between them. CDR3 length: 16 residues. The CDR3 DNA reads TGTGCCATCAGTATCGAAGGGACAAGCAATAATTCACCCCTCCACTTT. Translation: CAISIEGTSNNSPLHF.

In nucleotides, the CDR3 is TGTGCCAGCTCCCTCCGGGACAGGAATTCACCCCTCCACTTT. Protein product: CASSLRDRNSPLHF. The chain has TRBV18 and TRBJ1-6; 8 bases are a match to TRBD1. This CDR3 has 14 amino acids. CDR1 and CDR2 (germline): KGHSH, LQKENI. J gave up 7 bases and V 6 bases, and 5 bases lay outside the gene matches.

The table lists this clone with a count of one. The CDR3, as DNA: TGTGCCAGCTCACTCGGGACACAGCAAGAGACCCAGTACTTC. This translates into CASSLGTQQETQYF. The chain joins TRBV18 to TRBJ2-5, with D possibly being TRBD1 (6 bases). V lost 4 bases to trimming and J lost 2 bases, with 11 bases between them. The CDR3 has 14 amino acids. Germline loops: CDR1 KGHSH, CDR2 LQKENI.

The chain is built from TRBV4-1 and TRBJ2-1, with D perhaps matching TRBD2 (6 bases). The CDR3 covers 13 residues. The germline CDR1 and CDR2 sequences are MGHRA and YSYEKL. V was cut by 1 base and J by 9 bases, with 10 bases left in between. The CDR3 loop reads CASSQGVGGEQFF. CDR3 DNA sequence: TGCGCCAGCAGCCAAGGGGTGGGGGGTGAGCAGTTCTTC.

The chain combines TRBV27 with TRBJ2-2, with D perhaps TRBD1 (5 bases). Germline-derived CDR1 and CDR2 are MNHEY and SMNVEV (reference sequence). This CDR3 region has 16 residues. Trimming left V 1 base short and J 6 bases short, with 15 bases between. This chain's CDR3 is CASSLFLRDGAGELFF. CDR3 coding DNA: TGTGCCAGCAGTTTATTTCTCAGGGATGGAGCCGGGGAGCTGTTTTTT.

This clone showed up just a few times. The rearrangement joins TRBV6-5 to TRBJ1-6; a weak D match, TRBD1 (5 bases). This CDR3 is built from 16 residues. The V and J ends lost 0 bases and 4 bases respectively, with 10 bases between them. Looked up from germline, CDR1 is MNHEY and CDR2 is SVGAGI. The CDR3 coding sequence is TGTGCCAGCAGTTACTCAGGGGATGGGTATAATTCACCCCTCCACTTT. Amino acid sequence: CASSYSGDGYNSPLHF.

The chain carries TRBV29-1 and TRBJ2-3; 11 bases agree with TRBD2. V was clipped by 7 bases and J by 6 bases; unmatched bases: 3. Germline lookup yields CDR1 SQVTM and CDR2 ANQGSEA. The CDR3 is made up of 12 amino acids. As DNA, the CDR3 is TGCAGCGCACGGACTAGCGGGGATACGCAGTATTTT. Translation: CSARTSGDTQYF.

This sequence joins TRBV5-4 and TRBJ2-2; D remains ambiguous. Germline V gives CDR1 SGHNT, CDR2 YYREEE (reference sequence). Trimming took off 0 bases at V and 0 bases at J, with 6 bases between the two ends. There are 15 residues in the CDR3. The CDR3 DNA sequence: TGTGCCAGCAGCTTGGCGAGCGCGAACACCGGGGAGCTGTTTTTT. It yields the protein CASSLASANTGELFF.

The V gene is TRBV5-1, the J gene TRBJ1-3, with TRBD1 matching over 7 bases. This CDR3 comprises 20 residues. The V gene end was trimmed by 0 bases and the J gene end by 0 bases; junction bases not matched to a gene: 15. Germline loops: CDR1 SGHRS, CDR2 YFSETQ. CDR3: CASSLGQGEIIRSSGNTIYF. For the CDR3, the DNA is TGCGCCAGCAGCTTGGGGCAGGGGGAAATAATACGAAGCTCTGGAAACACCATATATTTT. Full variable domain (remainder filled in from reference TRBV5-1 and TRBJ1-3): KAGVTQTPRYLIKTRGQQVTLSCSPISGHRSVSWYQQTPGQGLQFLFEYFSETQRNKGNFPGRFSGRQFSNSRSEMNVSTLELGDSALYLCASSLGQGEIIRSSGNTIYFGEGSWLTVV.

V gene TRBV6-5 combines with J gene TRBJ2-2; maybe TRBD2 (7 bases). The CDR3 extends over 15 amino acids. V was shortened by 4 bases and J by 5 bases, with 14 bases between the two germline ends. Looked up from germline, CDR1 is MNHEY and CDR2 is SVGAGI. The CDR3 spells CASSSGGTMTGELFF. CDR3 DNA sequence: TGTGCCAGCAGTTCCGGGGGGACAATGACCGGGGAGCTGTTTTTT.

The chain is built from TRBV6-5 and TRBJ1-4; D gene ambiguous. Germline assignment: CDR1 MNHEY and CDR2 SVGAGI. V lost 6 bases and J lost 8, with 19 bases in between. This CDR3 has 15 residues. As DNA, the CDR3 is TGTGCCAGCAGCCCCGAGGTTAGACCTGACGAAAAACTGTTTTTT. Its protein is CASSPEVRPDEKLFF.

This clone was counted between two and nine times. The chain couples TRBV19 to TRBJ1-1, with 8 bases aligning to TRBD1. CDR1 and CDR2 (germline): LNHDA, SQIVND (reference sequence). The junction had 12 bases not matched to a gene; V was cut back by 5 bases and J by 1 base. The CDR3 is made up of 17 amino acids. The CDR3 DNA reads as TGTGCCAGTAGTCCTTTGACAGGGGCTGGAAGGAACACTGAAGCTTTCTTT. It is translated as CASSPLTGAGRNTEAFF.

V and J are TRBV3-1 (or the pseudogene TRBV3-2) and TRBJ2-7, with TRBD2 matching over 11 bases. Germline V lookup: CDR1 LGHDT, CDR2 YNNKEL (reference sequence). V lost 0 bases, J lost 9 bases, and 4 bases stayed unmatched. This CDR3 has 14 residues. CDR3 in DNA: TGTGCCAGCAGCCAAGATCGTAGCGGGAGGGGGCAGTACTTC. Protein product: CASSQDRSGRGQYF.

The DNA of the CDR3 is TGTGCCAGCAGTGAGATTAGGGGGTCGGGCAATCAGCCCCAGCATTTT. As protein: CASSEIRGSGNQPQHF. The chain employs TRBV2 and TRBJ1-5, with TRBD1 as a possible D gene (6 bases). The CDR3 contains 16 residues. CDR1 is SNHLY, CDR2 FYNNEI, per germline. Between the trimmed V and J ends, which lost 3 bases and 2 bases, there was a span of 14 bases.

This clone was counted a single time. The chain recombines TRBV14 with TRBJ2-5; D is perhaps TRBD2 (6 bases). The CDR3 loop spans 15 amino acids. CDR1 is SGHDN, CDR2 FVKESK, per germline. V lost 4 bases to trimming and J lost 5 bases, with 17 bases between them. CDR3 amino acids: CASSRLQGGGETQYF. In DNA form, the CDR3 reads TGTGCCAGCAGCCGATTGCAGGGAGGCGGCGAGACCCAGTACTTC.

This clone has only a few counts. V gene TRBV7-6 combines with J gene TRBJ2-7; TRBD1 aligns across 8 bases. J lost 3 bases, V lost 6 bases, and 7 bases had no gene match. Germline V lookup: CDR1 SGHVS, CDR2 FNYEAQ. The CDR3 is made up of 14 amino acids. The CDR3 DNA reads TGTGCCAGCAGTGCAGATACAGGGGGCTACGAGCAGTACTTC. This gives the protein CASSADTGGYEQYF.

This chain uses TRBV5-1 with TRBJ2-4; tentative D call: TRBD1 (5 bases). Germline V gene lookup returns CDR1 SGHRS and CDR2 YFSETQ. The V and J ends lost 0 bases and 0 bases respectively, with 10 bases between them. This CDR3 spans 16 amino acids. In DNA, the CDR3 is TGCGCCAGCAGCTTGGAAGGGGTCCTAGCCAAAAACATTCAGTACTTC. Protein sequence: CASSLEGVLAKNIQYF.

Regarding this clone: The sample contains more than one DNA sequence encoding this CDR3. The chain combines TRBV18 with TRBJ2-7; tentatively, D is TRBD1 (6 bases). V was trimmed by 0 bases and J by 6 bases, leaving 9 bases between them. The CDR3 runs 13 residues. In germline, CDR1 is KGHSH, CDR2 LQKENI. CDR3 DNA sequence: TGTGCCAGCTCACCACCGGCAGGGGCCGAGCAGTACTTC. This encodes CASSPPAGAEQYF.

This clone was observed a few times. The gene calls are TRBV10-3 and TRBJ1-4, with 7 bases lining up with TRBD1. Germline assignment: CDR1 ENHRY and CDR2 SYGVKD. The CDR3 runs to 15 residues. The trim removed 4 bases at V and 3 bases at J, leaving 5 bases unmatched. The CDR3 loop is CAISAGGTANEKLFF. DNA for the CDR3: TGTGCCATCAGTGCCGGCGGGACAGCTAATGAAAAACTGTTTTTT.

V gene TRBV5-4 combines with J gene TRBJ2-2; D is perhaps TRBD2 (5 bases). There are 16 residues in the CDR3. CDR1 and CDR2 (germline): SGHNT, YYREEE (reference sequence). Trimming cost V 0 bases and J 3 bases, with 12 bases left between them. The CDR3 protein is CASSLGGGRYTGELFF. In DNA, the CDR3 is TGTGCCAGCAGCTTGGGCGGAGGACGGTACACCGGGGAGCTGTTTTTT.

V gene TRBV11-2 combines with J gene TRBJ2-7; maybe TRBD1 (5 bases). The germline V gene has CDR1 SGHAT and CDR2 FQNNGV. CDR3 length equals 15 residues. V gave up 0 bases and J gave up 1 base, with 10 bases separating them. The CDR3 loop is CASSLDQGTSYEQYF. The CDR3 nucleotides read TGTGCCAGCAGCTTAGATCAGGGTACTTCCTACGAGCAGTACTTC.

This clone was recorded only once. DNA for the CDR3: TGTGCCAGCAGCCAAGGAGGAGTCTCAAGTGGCTACACCTTC. It yields the protein CASSQGGVSSGYTF. The rearrangement links TRBV27 to TRBJ1-2; D unclear. Deletions cut 6 bases from V and 7 bases from J, with 18 bases between. The CDR3 is made up of 14 amino acids. Germline lookup yields CDR1 MNHEY and CDR2 SMNVEV (reference sequence).

This clone has a single count. The chain recombines TRBV9 with TRBJ2-2, with 7 bases fitting TRBD1. Germline CDR1 SGDLS, CDR2 YYNGEE. The trim removed 9 bases at V and 0 bases at J, leaving 5 bases unmatched. CDR3 length: 14 residues. Written as DNA, the CDR3 is TGTGCCACCCAACAGGGGTCGAACACCGGGGAGCTGTTTTTT. Its translation: CATQQGSNTGELFF.